The 15 T cell receptor beta chains in this list originate from one sample, sequenced in a study of cytomegalovirus exposure and HLA in healthy donors. The PCR ran on 60 Vbeta and 13 Jbeta primers. Sequencing used immunoSEQ multiplex PCR; TCRdb keeps in-frame clones, though not all of them. The data contain 150,000 to 200,000 clones, around 75% of them seen just once; the ten biggest clones take up roughly 1.5%. The sample consisted of PBMCs. The receptors were gathered from a woman aged 45-60 years in good health and CMV-seronegative.

The J gene is TRBJ2-5, the V gene TRBV27, with 9 bases aligning to TRBD2. Germline-derived CDR1 and CDR2 are MNHEY and SMNVEV (reference sequence). This CDR3 has 15 residues. V was clipped by 3 bases and J by 4 bases; unmatched bases: 6. CDR3 protein: CASSLTGTSRETQYF. In DNA form, the CDR3 reads TGTGCCAGCAGTTTGACCGGGACTAGCAGAGAGACCCAGTACTTC.

The chain is built from TRBV7-9 and TRBJ2-7; D possibly corresponds to TRBD1 (6 bases). This CDR3 contains 13 residues. Trimming took 4 bases from V and 3 from J, leaving 10 bases between them. Germline loops: CDR1 SEHNR, CDR2 FQNEAQ (reference sequence). In DNA form, the CDR3 reads TGTGCCAGCAGCTCCGGACAGCTCTACGAGCAGTACTTC. Residues: CASSSGQLYEQYF.

This chain connects TRBV7-8 to TRBJ1-1; 7 nucleotides match TRBD1. CDR3 length: 14 residues. Trimming took 7 bases from V and 4 from J; bases not matched to a gene: 9. The germline gives CDR1 SGHVS, CDR2 FQNEAQ. This CDR3 reads CASTWGTVGTEAFF. CDR3 sequence (DNA): TGTGCCAGCACCTGGGGGACAGTGGGCACTGAAGCTTTCTTT.

The V and J genes are TRBV7-2 and TRBJ1-5; 7 bases fit TRBD1. Trimming removed 5 bases from V and 11 bases from J; junction bases left unmatched: 9. The V gene's germline CDR1 is SGHTA and CDR2 FQGNSA. The CDR3 runs 13 residues. The CDR3 DNA reads TGTGCCAGCAGCCCGACAGGGTCCGGGTCCCAGCATTTT. Translation: CASSPTGSGSQHF. Combining the CDR3 with reference TRBV7-2 and TRBJ1-5 gives the whole variable domain GAGVSQSPSNKVTEKGKDVELRCDPISGHTALYWYRQSLGQGLEFLIYFQGNSAPDKSGLPSDRFSAERTGGSVSTLTIQRTQQEDSAVYLCASSPTGSGSQHFGDGTRLSIL.

This chain connects TRBV5-4 to TRBJ1-4; TRBD1 agrees at 7 bases. This CDR3 is built from 15 residues. Germline lookup yields CDR1 SGHNT and CDR2 YYREEE (reference sequence). The ends lost 4 bases at V and 6 bases at J; junction bases unmatched: 9. This CDR3 is CASSRGGQLDEKLFF. Written as DNA, the CDR3 is TGTGCCAGCAGCCGAGGGGGACAGCTAGATGAAAAACTGTTTTTT. The whole variable domain, remainder taken from reference TRBV5-4 and TRBJ1-4, is ETGVTQSPTHLIKTRGQQVTLRCSSQSGHNTVSWYQQALGQGPQFIFQYYREEENGRGNFPPRFSGLQFPNYSSELNVNALELDDSALYLCASSRGGQLDEKLFFGSGTQLSVL.

The chain carries TRBV27 and TRBJ2-2; 7 nucleotides match TRBD2. The germline V gene has CDR1 MNHEY and CDR2 SMNVEV (reference sequence). The CDR3 consists of 15 residues. Germline trimming cut 6 bases from V and 0 bases from J; bases unmatched to any gene: 4. CDR3 bases: TGTGCCAGCAGGCTTAGCGGGTCGAACACCGGGGAGCTGTTTTTT. It yields the protein CASRLSGSNTGELFF.

This clone was observed once. The chain recombines TRBV27 with TRBJ2-1; 11 nucleotides line up with TRBD2. V shed 10 bases, J shed 4 bases, and the junction held 12 bases outside the gene matches. The germline CDR1 and CDR2 sequences are MNHEY and SMNVEV (reference sequence). CDR3 length: 16 residues. The CDR3 here is CATRGVAGGTYNEQFF. CDR3 nucleotide sequence: TGTGCCACTCGGGGGGTAGCGGGGGGGACATACAATGAGCAGTTCTTC.

This clone was found a few times. The V gene is TRBV7-2, the J gene TRBJ1-1, with a tentative D call TRBD1 (6 bases). This CDR3 is 13 amino acids long. V dropped 5 bases and J dropped 7 bases, with 14 bases sitting between them. Germline V gene sequence: CDR1 SGHTA, CDR2 FQGNSA. CDR3 coding DNA: TGTGCCAGCAGCCTCTACAGGGAAGGTGAAGCTTTCTTT. Translating gives CASSLYREGEAFF.

This chain joins TRBV28 and TRBJ1-5; 11 bases fit TRBD1. The germline CDR1 and CDR2 sequences are MDHEN and SYDVKM. CDR3 size: 16 residues. V was clipped by 5 bases and J by 7 bases; unmatched bases: 10. The CDR3 loop is CASSLLIGTGGQPQHF. CDR3 nucleotides: TGTGCCAGCAGTCTTCTCATTGGGACAGGGGGACAGCCCCAGCATTTT.

The rearrangement uses TRBV19 and TRBJ2-2, with 8 bases fitting TRBD2. This CDR3 spans 18 amino acids. J gave up 4 bases and V 3 bases, and 13 bases lay outside the gene matches. The germline gives CDR1 LNHDA, CDR2 SQIVND (reference sequence). CDR3: CASSIQRGNRVSTGELFF. The CDR3 DNA reads as TGTGCCAGTAGTATTCAGCGGGGGAACAGGGTGAGCACCGGGGAGCTGTTTTTT.

This clone was seen a single time. The CDR3 DNA follows: TGTGCCAGTAGTATCCTGACAGGAACCACTGAAGCTTTCTTT. Protein product: CASSILTGTTEAFF. The V and J genes are TRBV19 and TRBJ1-1; tentative D call: TRBD1 (6 bases). V was clipped by 3 bases and J by 4 bases, with 12 bases between them. Germline-derived CDR1 and CDR2 are LNHDA and SQIVND (reference sequence). This CDR3 is 14 amino acids long.

CDR3 protein: CASSPMRTGRPYEQYF. In DNA form, the CDR3 reads TGTGCCAGCAGCCCGATGCGGACAGGTCGGCCCTACGAGCAGTACTTC. The V and J genes are TRBV11-1 and TRBJ2-7, with 7 bases aligning to TRBD1. Trimming took 5 bases from V and 2 from J; bases not matched to a gene: 12. Germline CDR1 and CDR2: SGHAT and FQDESV (reference sequence). This CDR3 spans 16 amino acids. The full variable domain, completed using reference TRBV11-1 and TRBJ2-7, is EAEVAQSPRYKITEKSQAVAFWCDPISGHATLYWYRQILGQGPELLVQFQDESVVDDSQLPKDRFSAERLKGVDSTLKIQPAELGDSAMYLCASSPMRTGRPYEQYFGPGTRLTVT.

The chain couples TRBV9 to TRBJ2-5, with D possibly TRBD2 on 5 matching bases. Deletions cut 0 bases from V and 4 bases from J, with 13 bases between. The CDR3 contains 15 residues. Germline lookup yields CDR1 SGDLS and CDR2 YYNGEE. CDR3 in amino acids: CASSVVPEARETQYF. CDR3 coding DNA: TGTGCCAGCAGCGTAGTTCCGGAGGCGCGAGAGACCCAGTACTTC.

The CDR3 here is CASSVAGGSTDTQYF. As DNA, the CDR3 is TGTGCCAGCAGCGTAGCGGGAGGGAGCACAGATACGCAGTATTTT. J is TRBJ2-3 and V is TRBV11-3; 11 bases are a match to TRBD2. Germline assignment: CDR1 SGHNT and CDR2 YENEEA. This CDR3 has 15 residues. The V and J ends lost 5 bases and 0 bases, in that order; junction bases with no gene match: 1.

The V and J genes are TRBV18 and TRBJ1-5; perhaps TRBD1 as D (6 bases). CDR3 length: 14 residues. CDR1 and CDR2 (germline): KGHSH, LQKENI. Trimming pared 2 bases from V and 5 bases from J, leaving 10 bases between. Here the CDR3 reads CASSPSGGYQPQHF. The DNA of the CDR3 is TGTGCCAGCTCACCAAGTGGGGGCTATCAGCCCCAGCATTTT.